Below are 2 T cell receptor beta chains sequenced from a single sample in a study of cytomegalovirus exposure and HLA in healthy donors. The PCR made use of 60 Vbeta and 13 Jbeta primers. Libraries were prepared by immunoSEQ multiplex PCR; TCRdb keeps only in-frame clonotypes and omits some of them. The sample has approximately 240,000 clones, more than 85% seen once; the top ten hold 0.9% to 1.1%. Sequenced sample: PBMCs. These receptors came from a woman aged 18-30 years in good health and CMV-seronegative.

Points on this clone: This sample also contains other DNA sequences that code for the same CDR3. The chain joins TRBV5-6 to TRBJ1-2, with no clear D. This CDR3 is 13 amino acids long. V dropped 4 bases and J dropped 8 bases, with 15 bases sitting between them. Germline-derived CDR1 and CDR2 are SGHDT and YYEEEE. This chain's CDR3 is CASSRQPLRGYTF. For the CDR3, the DNA is TGTGCCAGCAGCCGCCAGCCCCTCAGGGGCTACACCTTC.

The chain couples TRBV7-9 to TRBJ1-6; tentative D call: TRBD1 (6 bases). V lost 8 bases and J lost 10, with 15 bases in between. Germline V lookup: CDR1 SEHNR, CDR2 FQNEAQ (reference sequence). This CDR3 has 13 amino acids. The CDR3, as DNA: TGTGCCAGCCACAGGGACCCGAAGTCACCCCTCCACTTT. This gives the protein CASHRDPKSPLHF.